This entry concerns a single T cell receptor (beta chain). The entry originates in a study of molecular identifiers for immune sequencing clone quantification. The CDR3 is 16 amino acids. The germline CDR1 and CDR2 sequences are LNHNV and YYDKDF (reference sequence). Trimming stripped 0 bases from V and 6 bases from J, with 15 bases between. TCRdb processed the PCR reads anew with MiXCR; each CDR3 protein has one entry. Among some 40,000 distinct CDR3 sequences listed, approximately 17% were seen once. Sample: naive CD8+ T cells from blood, with Jurkat cell RNA spiked in. Indicated subset: FACS-sorted CD8+CD4-CCR7+CD45RA+ naive T cells. This sequence originates from a human donor in good health. Some libraries in this study had Jurkat cell RNA spiked in. V gene TRBV15 combines with J gene TRBJ2-1; D remains ambiguous. DNA for the CDR3: TGTGCCACCAGCAGAGATGACGGTTCAACCCCCAATGAGCAGTTCTTC. Its protein is CATSRDDGSTPNEQFF. Using reference TRBV15 and TRBJ2-1 for the parts outside the CDR3, the full variable domain is DAMVIQNPRYQVTQFGKPVTLSCSQTLNHNVMYWYQQKSSQAPKLLFHYYDKDFNNEADTPDNFQSRRPNTSFCFLDIRSPGLGDTAMYLCATSRDDGSTPNEQFFGPGTRLTVL.